This passage covers 29 T cell receptor beta chains from one sample sequenced in a study of T-cell memory formation after mild COVID-19. TCRdb re-derived calls from the 5' RACE reads in MiXCR, one entry per CDR3 protein. In the table there are some 150,000 distinct CDR3 sequences, about 25% of which are singletons. The material sequenced was PBMCs or a T cell subset sorted from them (not recorded which). The receptors were sampled from an adult woman who had mild COVID-19 (a few samples of this study predate the infection). Cell type and time point are not known.

This clonotype has a handful of counts. The chain employs TRBV12-3 or TRBV12-4 and TRBJ2-2; D not resolved. This CDR3 contains 13 residues. V shed 6 bases and J shed 6 bases, with 11 bases lying between them. In nucleotides, the CDR3 is TGTGCCAGCAGCCCTTCCAACGCCGGGGAGCTGTTTTTT. This encodes CASSPSNAGELFF.

This clonotype was counted between two and nine times. V and J are TRBV5-1 and TRBJ2-7; 7 bases are shared with TRBD1. V dropped 1 base and J dropped 5; count of bases not matched to a gene: 6. CDR1 and CDR2 (germline): SGHRS, YFSETQ. The CDR3 is 14 amino acids. The CDR3 region is CASSLTGALDEQYF. CDR3 DNA: TGCGCCAGCAGCTTGACAGGGGCGCTAGACGAGCAGTACTTC.

This clonotype was recorded a few times. V gene TRBV28 combines with J gene TRBJ2-7; 7 nucleotides agree with TRBD1. This CDR3 region has 13 residues. The germline V gene has CDR1 MDHEN and CDR2 SYDVKM. The V segment lost 8 bases and the J segment 2 bases; nucleotides outside the gene matches: 6. The CDR3 loop reads CASSGQLAYEQYF. The CDR3 coding sequence is TGTGCCAGCTCGGGACAGTTAGCCTACGAGCAGTACTTC.

The gene calls are TRBV4-3 and TRBJ2-1, with D possibly matching TRBD2 (6 bases). The V end was cut by 7 bases, the J end by 9 bases, with 25 bases between. From germline, CDR1 is LGHNA and CDR2 YSLEER. CDR3 length: 16 amino acids. The CDR3 reads CASTPGGLAWVGEQFF. The CDR3 nucleotides are TGCGCCAGCACCCCCGGTGGGCTAGCGTGGGTTGGTGAGCAGTTCTTC.

There are a few counts of this clonotype. The CDR3 DNA reads TGTGCCAGCAGCGTAGAACCCCCGCCGAATGAGCAGTTCTTC. Residues: CASSVEPPPNEQFF. The chain employs TRBV9 and TRBJ2-1; no clear D gene. Germline V gene sequence: CDR1 SGDLS, CDR2 YYNGEE. The V end lost 0 bases, the J end lost 7 bases, and 11 bases lay between the germline ends. CDR3 length: 14 amino acids.

The CDR3 nucleotides read TGCAGTGCTAGCGACACCGGGTCAGGCACTGCAACTAATGAAAAACTGTTTTTT. It codes for CSASDTGSGTATNEKLFF. V and J are TRBV20-1 and TRBJ1-4; D not resolved. CDR1 and CDR2 (germline): DFQATT, SNEGSKA (reference sequence). Trimming cost V 3 bases and J 0 bases, with 20 bases left between them. CDR3 length: 18 amino acids.

The chain recombines TRBV7-9 with TRBJ2-2; 12 positions match TRBD2. This CDR3 comprises 16 residues. The germline gives CDR1 SEHNR, CDR2 FQNEAQ (reference sequence). J gave up 4 bases and V 5 bases, and 5 bases lay outside the gene matches. Here the CDR3 reads CASSTSGGSRTGELFF. CDR3 DNA: TGTGCCAGCAGCACTAGCGGGGGGTCGCGCACCGGGGAGCTGTTTTTT.

The chain carries TRBV4-1 and TRBJ2-3; D is perhaps TRBD2 (6 bases). Trimming took 0 bases from V and 2 from J, leaving 12 bases between them. This CDR3 comprises 16 residues. Germline values: CDR1 MGHRA, CDR2 YSYEKL. CDR3 loop: CASSQDKRGNTDTQYF. CDR3 coding DNA: TGCGCCAGCAGCCAAGATAAACGGGGGAACACAGATACGCAGTATTTT.

The chain combines TRBV9 with TRBJ2-7; 14 bases agree with TRBD2. CDR1 is SGDLS, CDR2 YYNGEE, per germline. J lost 0 bases, V lost 4 bases, and 6 bases had no gene match. The CDR3 runs to 17 residues. The CDR3 nucleotides are TGTGCCAGCAGCTCGGGACTAGCGGGGGTAAGCTCCTACGAGCAGTACTTC. Protein sequence: CASSSGLAGVSSYEQYF.

V usage is TRBV12-3 or TRBV12-4 and J usage is TRBJ1-1; 8 nucleotides line up with TRBD1. Trimming cost V 5 bases and J 2 bases; bases outside gene matches: 4. CDR3 length equals 14 residues. The CDR3 DNA follows: TGTGCCAGCAGTCCCGACAGGGGAAACACTGAAGCTTTCTTT. This translates into CASSPDRGNTEAFF.

V gene TRBV27 combines with J gene TRBJ1-6; 9 bases agree with TRBD1. Looked up from germline, CDR1 is MNHEY and CDR2 is SMNVEV (reference sequence). The trim removed 6 bases at V and 1 base at J, leaving 10 bases unmatched. The CDR3 runs 18 residues. CDR3 sequence (DNA): TGTGCCAGCAGCCGCCGGACAGGGGATATATCCTATAATTCACCCCTCCACTTT. Amino acid sequence: CASSRRTGDISYNSPLHF.

This clonotype was seen a few times. J is TRBJ1-2 and V is TRBV4-1, with D possibly TRBD1 on 6 matching bases. The germline V gene encodes CDR1 MGHRA and CDR2 YSYEKL. This CDR3 is 14 amino acids long. Deletions cut 6 bases from V and 9 bases from J, with 20 bases between. The DNA of the CDR3 is TGCGCCAGCAGTCCCCGGACAGAGTCTAGGAGCTACACCTTC. Translating it yields CASSPRTESRSYTF.

The count of this clonotype is one. V gene TRBV7-8 combines with J gene TRBJ2-1, with D possibly being TRBD2 (5 bases). The germline V gene encodes CDR1 SGHVS and CDR2 FQNEAQ. The CDR3 has 15 residues. Trimming stripped 1 base from V and 8 bases from J, with 15 bases between. The CDR3 nucleotides are TGTGCCAGCAGCTTAGGAGGGCGGGCGGAGCATGAGCAGTTCTTC. It specifies CASSLGGRAEHEQFF.

This clonotype showed up just a few times. V is TRBV5-1 and J is TRBJ1-2; 10 bases map to TRBD1. The CDR3 spans 14 residues. V lost 0 bases to trimming and J lost 7 bases; unmatched junction nucleotides: 3. The V gene's germline CDR1 is SGHRS and CDR2 YFSETQ. CDR3: CASSLGQGAIGYTF. CDR3 in DNA: TGCGCCAGCAGCTTGGGACAGGGGGCCATTGGCTACACCTTC.

This chain uses TRBV9 with TRBJ1-1; D gene uncertain. The CDR3 contains 15 residues. V was pared by 0 bases and J by 11 bases, with 20 bases between. CDR1 and CDR2 (germline): SGDLS, YYNGEE. The CDR3, as DNA: TGTGCCAGCAGCGTAGACCCCAACCTCGGTAGGGTGGCTTTCTTT. Translating gives CASSVDPNLGRVAFF.

The table lists this clonotype with a few counts. This chain connects TRBV12-3 or TRBV12-4 to TRBJ2-2, with TRBD1 matching 8 bases. Unmatched junction bases numbered 10, after V lost 5 bases and J lost 5 bases. This CDR3 contains 16 residues. Here the CDR3 DNA reads TGTGCCAGCAGTCCTACCGGGACAGGAGTGACCGGGGAGCTGTTTTTT. Protein: CASSPTGTGVTGELFF.

This clonotype was found a few times. The genes are TRBV12-3 or TRBV12-4 and TRBJ2-3; TRBD2 matches 8 bases. The CDR3 consists of 16 residues. Trimming took 4 bases from V and 5 from J; bases not matched to a gene: 11. The CDR3 coding sequence is TGTGCCAGCAGTTACCCGGGGGGGGGCGCGGGAGATACGCAGTATTTT. Its protein product is CASSYPGGGAGDTQYF.

This clonotype occurred a few times. The chain joins TRBV29-1 to TRBJ1-1, with a possible D match to TRBD1 (5 bases). Germline V CDR1 and CDR2: SQVTM, ANQGSEA. Trimming shortened V by 0 bases and J by 10 bases, and 9 bases separated the two germline ends. This CDR3 comprises 11 residues. CDR3 nucleotide sequence: TGCAGCGTTGAAGAGAGGGGAAGAGCTTTCTTT. Protein: CSVEERGRAFF.

CDR3 in amino acids: CASSRAPAGERFF. In nucleotides, the CDR3 is TGTGCCAGCAGCCGTGCACCTGCAGGGGAGCGTTTCTTT. The rearrangement joins TRBV7-9 to TRBJ1-1; maybe TRBD1 (6 bases). The germline V and J ends were trimmed by 5 bases and 13 bases, with 20 bases remaining between them. Germline assignment: CDR1 SEHNR and CDR2 FQNEAQ (reference sequence). This CDR3 is 13 amino acids long.

The chain employs TRBV4-3 and TRBJ2-3; 10 nucleotides align to TRBD2. V gave up 3 bases and J gave up 5 bases; unmatched junction bases: 5. Germline V lookup: CDR1 LGHNA, CDR2 YSLEER. The CDR3 totals 15 residues. DNA of the CDR3: TGCGCCAGCAGCCAGAGACTAGCGGGTTTAGATACGCAGTATTTT. This gives the protein CASSQRLAGLDTQYF.

This rearrangement joins TRBV4-3 to TRBJ2-7; D remains unclear. Per germline, CDR1 LGHNA and CDR2 YSLEER. V lost 1 base, J lost 0 bases, and 10 bases lay in between. CDR3 length equals 15 residues. CDR3 sequence: CASSQGRQISYEQYF. CDR3 in DNA: TGCGCCAGCAGCCAAGGAAGGCAAATCTCCTACGAGCAGTACTTC.

The gene calls are TRBV5-6 and TRBJ2-5, with D possibly being TRBD2 (5 bases). Germline V lookup: CDR1 SGHDT, CDR2 YYEEEE. The length of the CDR3 is 15 residues. V was clipped by 0 bases and J by 4 bases, with 13 bases between them. The CDR3 reads CASSLGEMQLETQYF. CDR3 DNA: TGTGCCAGCAGCTTGGGGGAGATGCAGTTAGAGACCCAGTACTTC. Combining the CDR3 with reference TRBV5-6 and TRBJ2-5 gives the whole variable domain DAGVTQSPTHLIKTRGQQVTLRCSPKSGHDTVSWYQQALGQGPQFIFQYYEEEERQRGNFPDRFSGHQFPNYSSELNVNALLLGDSALYLCASSLGEMQLETQYFGPGTRLLVL.

This clonotype has only one observation. The V and J genes are TRBV7-3 and TRBJ2-3; D unresolved. CDR1 is SGHTA and CDR2 is FQGTGA in the germline V gene. This CDR3 is built from 15 residues. With 5 bases removed from V and 1 base from J, the gap between germline ends came to 13 bases. The CDR3 nucleotides are TGTGCCAGCAGCCTCCTCGACCGGGGCACAGATACGCAGTATTTT. This encodes CASSLLDRGTDTQYF.

CDR3 residues: CASSRPWGPLDLMNTEAFF. CDR3 DNA: TGTGCCAGCAGCCGCCCCTGGGGGCCACTTGATCTTATGAACACTGAAGCTTTCTTT. The chain links TRBV7-3 to TRBJ1-1; TRBD1 might be the D (6 bases). The CDR3 length is 19 residues. V lost 5 bases and J 0 bases, leaving 25 bases between the germline ends. The V gene's germline CDR1 is SGHTA and CDR2 FQGTGA.

J is TRBJ2-3 and V is TRBV3-1, with 7 bases aligning to TRBD2. V was clipped by 6 bases and J by 0 bases; unmatched bases: 12. Per germline, CDR1 LGHDT and CDR2 YNNKEL (reference sequence). This CDR3 has 17 residues. The CDR3 DNA reads as TGTGCCAGCAGGCATACTCTAGCGGCAACTAGCACAGATACGCAGTATTTT. Translation gives CASRHTLAATSTDTQYF.

The rearrangement joins TRBV12-3 or TRBV12-4 to TRBJ2-5; D unclear. Between the trimmed V and J ends, which lost 1 base and 1 base, there was a span of 4 bases. This CDR3 comprises 13 residues. The CDR3 reads CASSLGIQETQYF. The CDR3 region has the DNA TGTGCCAGCAGTTTAGGGATCCAAGAGACCCAGTACTTC.

The V call is TRBV4-1, the J call TRBJ1-5, with no clear D. Deletions cut 0 bases from V and 4 bases from J, with 10 bases between. This CDR3 is built from 15 residues. Germline CDR1 is MGHRA and CDR2 is YSYEKL. CDR3 region: CASSQESEINQPQHF. CDR3 coding DNA: TGCGCCAGCAGCCAAGAAAGTGAAATAAATCAGCCCCAGCATTTT.

The rearrangement uses TRBV9 and TRBJ2-7; 11 bases match TRBD1. Looked up from germline, CDR1 is SGDLS and CDR2 is YYNGEE. V lost 7 bases, J lost 3 bases, and 9 bases stayed unmatched. The CDR3 contains 15 residues. The CDR3 DNA is TGTGCCAGCTCGTTATGGGGGACAGGGGGCTACGAGCAGTACTTC. Protein: CASSLWGTGGYEQYF. The whole variable domain, remainder taken from reference TRBV9 and TRBJ2-7, is DSGVTQTPKHLITATGQRVTLRCSPRSGDLSVYWYQQSLDQGLQFLIQYYNGEERAKGNILERFSAQQFPDLHSELNLSSLELGDSALYFCASSLWGTGGYEQYFGPGTRLTVT.

This clonotype was seen just once. The chain links TRBV30 to TRBJ2-2; 7 bases line up with TRBD1. Germline loops: CDR1 GTSNPN, CDR2 SVGIG (reference sequence). J lost 0 bases, V lost 1 base, and 8 bases had no gene match. The CDR3 length is 17 residues. DNA for the CDR3: TGTGCCTGGAGTGCCGACCAGGACAGGACGAACACCGGGGAGCTGTTTTTT. This gives the protein CAWSADQDRTNTGELFF.